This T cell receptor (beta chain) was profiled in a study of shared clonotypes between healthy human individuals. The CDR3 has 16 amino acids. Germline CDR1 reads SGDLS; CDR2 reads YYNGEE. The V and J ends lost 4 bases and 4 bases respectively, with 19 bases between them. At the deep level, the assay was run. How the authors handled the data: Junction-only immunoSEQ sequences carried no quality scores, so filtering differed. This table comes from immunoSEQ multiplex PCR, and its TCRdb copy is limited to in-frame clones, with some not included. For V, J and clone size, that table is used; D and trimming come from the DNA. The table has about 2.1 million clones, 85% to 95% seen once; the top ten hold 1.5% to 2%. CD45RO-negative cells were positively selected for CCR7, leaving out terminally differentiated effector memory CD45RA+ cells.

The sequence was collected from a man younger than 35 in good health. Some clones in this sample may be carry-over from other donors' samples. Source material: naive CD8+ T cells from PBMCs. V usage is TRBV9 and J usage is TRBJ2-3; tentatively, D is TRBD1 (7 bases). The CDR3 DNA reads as TGTGCCAGCAGCCCACCCAGCGGGCAGGGGGCAGATACGCAGTATTTT. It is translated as CASSPPSGQGADTQYF.